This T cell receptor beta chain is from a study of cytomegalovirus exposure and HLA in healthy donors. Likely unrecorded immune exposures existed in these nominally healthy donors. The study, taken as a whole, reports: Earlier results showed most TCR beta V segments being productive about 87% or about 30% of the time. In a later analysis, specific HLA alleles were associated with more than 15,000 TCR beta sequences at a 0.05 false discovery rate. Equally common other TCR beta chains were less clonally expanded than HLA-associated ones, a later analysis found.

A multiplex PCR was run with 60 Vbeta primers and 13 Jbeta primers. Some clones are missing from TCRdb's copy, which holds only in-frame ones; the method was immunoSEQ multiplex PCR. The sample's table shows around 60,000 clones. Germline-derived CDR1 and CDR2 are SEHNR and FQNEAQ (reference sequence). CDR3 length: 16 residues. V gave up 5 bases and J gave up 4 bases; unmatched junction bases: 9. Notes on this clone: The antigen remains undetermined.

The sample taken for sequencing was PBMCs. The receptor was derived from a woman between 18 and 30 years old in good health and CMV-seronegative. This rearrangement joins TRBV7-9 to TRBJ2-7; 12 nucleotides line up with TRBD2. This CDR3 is CASSPQLAGGLYEQYF. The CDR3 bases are TGTGCCAGCAGCCCCCAACTAGCGGGAGGTCTATACGAGCAGTACTTC.